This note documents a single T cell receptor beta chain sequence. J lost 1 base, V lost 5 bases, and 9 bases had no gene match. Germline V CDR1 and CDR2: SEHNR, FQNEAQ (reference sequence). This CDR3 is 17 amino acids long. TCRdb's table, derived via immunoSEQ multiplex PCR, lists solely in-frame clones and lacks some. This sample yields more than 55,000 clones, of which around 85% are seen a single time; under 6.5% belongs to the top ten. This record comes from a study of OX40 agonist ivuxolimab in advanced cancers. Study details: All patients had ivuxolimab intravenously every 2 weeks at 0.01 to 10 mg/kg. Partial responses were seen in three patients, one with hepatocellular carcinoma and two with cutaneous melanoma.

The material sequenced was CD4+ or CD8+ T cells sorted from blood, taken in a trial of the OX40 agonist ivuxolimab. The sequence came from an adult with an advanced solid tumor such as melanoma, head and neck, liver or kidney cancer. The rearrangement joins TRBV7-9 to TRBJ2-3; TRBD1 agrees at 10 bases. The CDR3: CASSTEPGTGGTDTQYF. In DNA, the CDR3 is TGTGCCAGCAGCACAGAACCCGGGACAGGGGGCACAGATACGCAGTATTTT.